Included here is one T cell receptor (beta chain) sequence, with context. Only in-frame clones appear in the TCRdb table, and some are missing; sequencing was by immunoSEQ multiplex PCR. The table records roughly 250,000 clones, around 85% of them present only once. These data are taken from a study of blood T cell repertoires in COVID-19. Study context: The samples span acute and convalescent COVID-19 from the United States, Italy and Spain.

With 6 bases clipped from V and 3 bases from J, the junction kept 5 bases outside the gene matches. The CDR3 loop spans 14 amino acids. CDR1 and CDR2 (germline): SEHNR, FQNEAQ (reference sequence). The sample taken for sequencing was PBMCs or T cells enriched from blood (not recorded which). The clonotype originates from a woman aged 35 to 49 with acute COVID-19. This chain uses TRBV7-9 with TRBJ1-1; 9 bases are shared with TRBD1. The CDR3 DNA reads as TGTGCCAGCAGTTTACAGGGGGCGCACACTGAAGCTTTCTTT. Residues: CASSLQGAHTEAFF.